Following are 5 T cell receptor beta chains from one sample sequenced in a study of T cell repertoires in cytomegalovirus infection. TCRdb used MiXCR to reprocess the reads, holding one entry per CDR3 protein. The sample lists about 260,000 distinct CDR3 sequences, around 8.7% seen once, with around 16% in the top ten. The sample taken for sequencing was PBMCs. Receptor source: a human donor in good health (CMV status not recorded). Some clones in this sample may be carry-over from other donors' samples.

DNA for the CDR3: TGTGCCAGCAGCCTTCTAGATTCACCCCTCCACTTT. Protein: CASSLLDSPLHF. This sequence joins TRBV3-1 and TRBJ1-6; unclear D gene. Trimming stripped 4 bases from V and 8 bases from J, with 6 bases between. The CDR3 totals 12 residues. Germline-derived CDR1 and CDR2 are LGHDT and YNNKEL (reference sequence).

This clonotype was detected only a few times. V gene TRBV24-1 combines with J gene TRBJ2-1; TRBD1 aligns across 9 bases. In germline, CDR1 is KGHDR, CDR2 SFDVKD. V trimming: 9 bases; J trimming: 12 bases; junction bases outside the gene matches: 14. This CDR3 has 14 residues. CDR3 loop: CATGGTGPPGRQFF. CDR3 DNA sequence: TGTGCCACCGGGGGGACAGGGCCCCCCGGTAGGCAGTTCTTC.

The chain uses TRBV18 and TRBJ1-2; no firm D call. V was pared by 3 bases and J by 0 bases, with 29 bases between. Per germline, CDR1 KGHSH and CDR2 LQKENI. The CDR3 is 21 residues long. CDR3 in amino acids: CASSPPLLPGKSPSANYGYTF. The CDR3 DNA reads TGTGCCAGCTCACCTCCCCTGCTACCGGGAAAATCCCCTTCAGCTAACTATGGCTACACCTTC.

This clonotype was counted at least ten times. The chain carries TRBV7-2 and TRBJ2-1; TRBD2 matches at 14 bases. The ends lost 4 bases at V and 6 bases at J; junction bases unmatched: 8. Germline CDR1 reads SGHTA; CDR2 reads FQGNSA. The CDR3 consists of 17 residues. CDR3 sequence: CASSSPGLAGASNEQFF. In DNA form, the CDR3 reads TGTGCCAGCAGCTCGCCGGGACTAGCGGGAGCTTCCAATGAGCAGTTCTTC.

The V and J genes are TRBV29-1 and TRBJ1-1, with D tentatively TRBD1 (5 bases). Per the germline V gene, CDR1 is SQVTM and CDR2 is ANQGSEA. The ends were cut back, 7 bases at V and 9 bases at J, with 15 bases in the middle. The CDR3 sequence is 11 residues long. This CDR3 reads CSGYLGGKAFF. Written as DNA, the CDR3 is TGCAGCGGGTATCTCGGGGGTAAAGCTTTCTTT.